The 9 T cell receptor beta chains presented below share a single source sample, sequenced in a study of blood T cell repertoires in COVID-19. Method: immunoSEQ multiplex PCR; TCRdb's copy keeps in-frame clones and lacks some. The table includes about 160,000 clones, around 90% detected once. The source material was peripheral blood. The origin of the receptors is a woman in her sixties or seventies who had recovered from COVID-19.

This chain links TRBV2 with TRBJ2-1; D is possibly TRBD2 (6 bases). The V end lost 5 bases, the J end lost 0 bases, and 11 bases lay between the germline ends. The germline gives CDR1 SNHLY, CDR2 FYNNEI. The CDR3 contains 15 residues. This chain's CDR3 is CASSKAGSSYNEQFF. The CDR3 region has the DNA TGTGCCAGCAGTAAGGCGGGAAGCTCCTACAATGAGCAGTTCTTC.

This clone has more than one count but fewer than ten. This rearrangement joins TRBV14 to TRBJ2-1; 8 nucleotides line up with TRBD2. The CDR3 has 18 amino acids. Per germline, CDR1 SGHDN and CDR2 FVKESK. The J segment lost 4 bases and the V segment lost 6 bases, leaving 17 bases of the junction unmatched. This CDR3 reads CASSHQGKGGGPYNEQFF. CDR3 nucleotide sequence: TGTGCCAGCAGTCACCAAGGGAAAGGCGGGGGGCCATACAATGAGCAGTTCTTC.

The J gene is TRBJ1-3, the V gene TRBV30, with D maybe TRBD1 (5 bases). The V gene lost 5 bases and the J gene lost 4 bases, with 12 bases spanning the gap. Germline CDR1 GTSNPN, CDR2 SVGIG (reference sequence). The CDR3 consists of 13 residues. For the CDR3, the DNA is TGTGCCTGGGGGGCGGATAACGGAAACACCATATATTTT. This sequence encodes CAWGADNGNTIYF.

The CDR3 DNA reads as TGTGCCAGCAGCTTAGACCCGGGACAGTCCTACGAGCAGTACTTC. Its translation is CASSLDPGQSYEQYF. The rearrangement joins TRBV7-6 to TRBJ2-7; 7 nucleotides align to TRBD1. Germline V gene lookup returns CDR1 SGHVS and CDR2 FNYEAQ. CDR3 length: 15 amino acids. J gave up 1 base and V 1 base, and 4 bases lay outside the gene matches.

Only one count was recorded for this clone. The chain joins TRBV9 to TRBJ2-1; D is uncertain. The CDR3 sequence is 14 residues long. Germline lookup yields CDR1 SGDLS and CDR2 YYNGEE. The V end was cut by 0 bases, the J end by 2 bases, with 6 bases between. This CDR3 is CASSVDSTYNEQFF. The CDR3 region has the DNA TGTGCCAGCAGCGTAGATTCCACCTACAATGAGCAGTTCTTC.

This chain links TRBV4-3 with TRBJ2-3, with D maybe TRBD2 (7 bases). Germline-derived CDR1 and CDR2 are LGHNA and YSLEER. V lost 1 base to trimming and J lost 0 bases, with 23 bases between them. This CDR3 has 20 residues. CDR3 residues: CASSQGATVRGASSTDTQYF. The CDR3 DNA reads as TGCGCCAGCAGCCAAGGGGCGACTGTTCGGGGGGCCTCCAGCACAGATACGCAGTATTTT.

The rearrangement uses TRBV28 and TRBJ1-4, with a possible D match to TRBD1 (5 bases). V was cut by 2 bases and J by 11 bases, with 15 bases left in between. The CDR3 is 14 residues long. Germline values: CDR1 MDHEN, CDR2 SYDVKM. CDR3 loop: CASSLSDSLRKLFF. The CDR3, as DNA: TGTGCCAGCAGTTTAAGTGACAGCCTGAGGAAACTGTTTTTT.

This clone was observed a few times. This sequence joins TRBV7-2 and TRBJ2-7, with a tentative D call TRBD2 (6 bases). The CDR3 length is 14 residues. Germline loops: CDR1 SGHTA, CDR2 FQGNSA. Trimming pared 3 bases from V and 0 bases from J, leaving 9 bases between. CDR3 sequence: CASSLAGSSYEQYF. In nucleotides, the CDR3 is TGTGCCAGCAGCTTGGCGGGGAGCTCCTACGAGCAGTACTTC.

The rearrangement uses TRBV4-3 and TRBJ1-6, with D uncertain. The CDR3 extends over 18 amino acids. In germline, CDR1 is LGHNA, CDR2 YSLEER. V dropped 6 bases and J dropped 0 bases, with 18 bases sitting between them. CDR3 coding DNA: TGCGCCAGCAGGCCAAATCCTATACAGAGCTCCTATAATTCACCCCTCCACTTT. Amino acid sequence: CASRPNPIQSSYNSPLHF.